One sample yielded the 27 T cell receptor beta chains listed below, sequenced in a study of blood T cell repertoires in COVID-19. Here immunoSEQ multiplex PCR was the method, and the copy in TCRdb shows in-frame clones only, minus some. In the table there are around 200,000 clones, 86% of which are singletons. Sequenced input: PBMCs or T cells enriched from blood (not recorded which). Receptor source: a woman aged 30 to 39 who had been exposed to COVID-19.

This clone was observed once. This sequence joins TRBV10-3 and TRBJ2-1; 7 bases agree with TRBD1. The V gene end was trimmed by 0 bases and the J gene end by 9 bases; junction bases not matched to a gene: 2. This CDR3 region has 13 residues. Germline lookup yields CDR1 ENHRY and CDR2 SYGVKD. CDR3 DNA sequence: TGTGCCATCAGTGAGTCGACAGGGAGTGAGCAGTTCTTC. This codes for CAISESTGSEQFF.

This chain connects TRBV6-5 to TRBJ1-3; D gene ambiguous. The length of the CDR3 is 13 residues. Per the germline V gene, CDR1 is MNHEY and CDR2 is SVGAGI. Trimming took off 8 bases at V and 0 bases at J, with 8 bases between the two ends. CDR3 in DNA: TGTGCCAGCGGGAGAATCTCTGGAAACACCATATATTTT. This translates into CASGRISGNTIYF.

This clone was detected only a few times. This chain connects TRBV5-6 to TRBJ2-7; D call uncertain. CDR3 length: 13 residues. Germline V CDR1 and CDR2: SGHDT, YYEEEE. Trimming took 0 bases from V and 2 from J, leaving 6 bases between them. The CDR3 sequence is CASSLGSTYEQYF. In DNA form, the CDR3 reads TGTGCCAGCAGCTTGGGCAGTACCTACGAGCAGTACTTC.

The chain carries TRBV3-1 (or the pseudogene TRBV3-2) and TRBJ2-5; 10 bases fit TRBD2. From germline, CDR1 is LGHDT and CDR2 YNNKEL (reference sequence). The CDR3 runs 17 residues. V was pared by 7 bases and J by 5 bases, with 16 bases of the junction left unmatched. CDR3 coding DNA: TGTGCCAGCACCCCGGTACTGAGCGGGGGGGCTGGTGAGACCCAGTACTTC. This encodes CASTPVLSGGAGETQYF.

The chain combines TRBV5-6 with TRBJ2-2; weak D call: TRBD2 (7 bases). Germline assignment: CDR1 SGHDT and CDR2 YYEEEE. Between the trimmed V and J ends, which lost 4 bases and 5 bases, there was a span of 18 bases. The CDR3 sequence is 16 residues long. CDR3 sequence reads: CASSPYGGGGTGELFF. As DNA, the CDR3 is TGTGCCAGCAGCCCCTACGGCGGGGGCGGTACCGGGGAGCTGTTTTTT. Looking up the rest from reference TRBV5-6 and TRBJ2-2 gives the full variable domain: DAGVTQSPTHLIKTRGQQVTLRCSPKSGHDTVSWYQQALGQGPQFIFQYYEEEERQRGNFPDRFSGHQFPNYSSELNVNALLLGDSALYLCASSPYGGGGTGELFFGEGSRLTVL.

The rearrangement links TRBV2 to TRBJ1-5; 8 nucleotides align to TRBD1. Trimming took 2 bases from V and 3 from J; bases not matched to a gene: 6. The CDR3 runs to 16 residues. The germline CDR1 and CDR2 sequences are SNHLY and FYNNEI. The CDR3 is CASSESGRGPNQPQHF. In nucleotides, the CDR3 is TGTGCCAGCAGTGAATCTGGCAGGGGGCCCAATCAGCCCCAGCATTTT.

The rearrangement joins TRBV14 to TRBJ2-2; 12 nucleotides agree with TRBD1. CDR1 and CDR2 (germline): SGHDN, FVKESK. The trim removed 4 bases at V and 5 bases at J, leaving 8 bases unmatched. The CDR3 extends over 17 amino acids. CDR3 loop: CASSPTPGQGATGELFF. CDR3 in DNA: TGTGCCAGCAGCCCGACTCCGGGACAGGGGGCGACCGGGGAGCTGTTTTTT.

This clone was detected only a few times. CDR3 nucleotides: TGTGCCAGCAGCTCGGACAGGGGGCGAGGCGGCTACACCTTC. Residues: CASSSDRGRGGYTF. V usage is TRBV11-2 and J usage is TRBJ1-2, with 11 bases fitting TRBD1. The germline CDR1 and CDR2 sequences are SGHAT and FQNNGV. The V segment lost 4 bases and the J segment 8 bases; nucleotides outside the gene matches: 6. CDR3 size: 14 residues.

Points on this clone: This same CDR3 is encoded by further DNA sequences in the sample. CDR3 nucleotides: TGTGCCAGTAGTATCCGGGATAGCAATCAGCCCCAGCATTTT. This translates into CASSIRDSNQPQHF. The chain employs TRBV19 and TRBJ1-5; D is ambiguous. The V end lost 3 bases, the J end lost 0 bases, and 6 bases lay between the germline ends. Looked up from germline, CDR1 is LNHDA and CDR2 is SQIVND (reference sequence). CDR3 length equals 14 residues.

This chain links TRBV5-1 with TRBJ2-4; 9 bases are a match to TRBD1. There are 19 residues in the CDR3. Germline CDR1 SGHRS, CDR2 YFSETQ. J gave up 0 bases and V 0 bases, and 10 bases lay outside the gene matches. The CDR3 here is CASSLAYTGQGIAKNIQYF. The CDR3 DNA reads as TGCGCCAGCAGCTTGGCGTACACAGGACAGGGGATAGCCAAAAACATTCAGTACTTC.

V usage is TRBV3-1 (or the pseudogene TRBV3-2) and J usage is TRBJ2-2, with TRBD2 identical over 7 bases. CDR1 and CDR2 (germline): LGHDT, YNNKEL (reference sequence). The J segment lost 6 bases and the V segment lost 0 bases, leaving 7 bases of the junction unmatched. This CDR3 has 16 residues. CDR3 DNA sequence: TGTGCCAGCAGCCAAGATCGGGGAGGGGTTGCCGGGGAGCTGTTTTTT. This codes for CASSQDRGGVAGELFF.

The J gene is TRBJ1-3, the V gene TRBV4-1, with D perhaps matching TRBD1 (6 bases). Germline CDR1 reads MGHRA; CDR2 reads YSYEKL. This CDR3 spans 18 amino acids. Trimming shortened V by 0 bases and J by 2 bases, and 17 bases separated the two germline ends. This CDR3 reads CASSQETRQASAGNTIYF. In DNA form, the CDR3 reads TGCGCCAGCAGCCAAGAGACCCGACAGGCGTCCGCTGGAAACACCATATATTTT.

This chain connects TRBV29-1 to TRBJ2-7, with D hard to call. The germline V gene encodes CDR1 SQVTM and CDR2 ANQGSEA. The CDR3 length is 13 residues. Trimming shortened V by 0 bases and J by 1 base, and 7 bases separated the two germline ends. CDR3 sequence (DNA): TGCAGCGTTGAAGATCAGACTTCCTACGAGCAGTACTTC. Residues: CSVEDQTSYEQYF.

V is TRBV3-1 (or the pseudogene TRBV3-2) and J is TRBJ2-2; TRBD1 matches at 9 bases. V was clipped by 6 bases and J by 4 bases; unmatched bases: 3. This CDR3 spans 14 amino acids. Per germline, CDR1 LGHDT and CDR2 YNNKEL (reference sequence). CDR3 residues: CASSPQGATGELFF. As DNA, the CDR3 is TGTGCCAGCAGTCCACAGGGGGCCACCGGGGAGCTGTTTTTT.

This chain uses TRBV5-1 with TRBJ2-7; weak D call: TRBD1 (5 bases). Germline values: CDR1 SGHRS, CDR2 YFSETQ. Trimming took 3 bases from V and 4 from J, leaving 14 bases between them. The CDR3 runs 14 residues. The CDR3 nucleotides read TGCGCCAGCAGCTCCGACCTAACAGGTTACGAGCAGTACTTC. Protein: CASSSDLTGYEQYF.

The V and J genes are TRBV2 and TRBJ2-5, with 8 bases aligning to TRBD2. This CDR3 is built from 13 residues. The V gene's germline CDR1 is SNHLY and CDR2 FYNNEI. The trim removed 7 bases at V and 2 bases at J, leaving 3 bases unmatched. The CDR3 sequence is CASKPSGQETQYF. CDR3 DNA: TGTGCCAGCAAACCTAGCGGGCAAGAGACCCAGTACTTC.

The table lists this clone with a few counts. This chain uses TRBV12-3 or TRBV12-4 with TRBJ2-1; D gene unclear. Trimming shortened V by 3 bases and J by 9 bases, and 6 bases separated the two germline ends. The CDR3 is 11 residues long. CDR3 in DNA: TGTGCCAGCAGTTTTCTGTTTGAGCAGTTCTTC. It translates to CASSFLFEQFF.

The V and J genes are TRBV7-6 and TRBJ1-5; D not certain. V was pared by 1 base and J by 2 bases, with 15 bases between. The germline gives CDR1 SGHVS, CDR2 FNYEAQ. The CDR3 extends over 17 amino acids. The CDR3 DNA reads TGTGCCAGCAGCTTAGATAGAGGGAGGGTTCGCAATCAGCCCCAGCATTTT. Its translation is CASSLDRGRVRNQPQHF.

V and J are TRBV10-3 and TRBJ2-1, with a weak D call TRBD1 (6 bases). The CDR3 has 14 amino acids. CDR1 ENHRY and CDR2 SYGVKD come from the germline V gene. V lost 6 bases, J lost 5 bases, and 14 bases lay in between. This CDR3 reads CAISDGDINNEQFF. Written as DNA, the CDR3 is TGTGCCATCAGCGATGGGGACATCAACAATGAGCAGTTCTTC.

The chain is built from TRBV5-1 and TRBJ2-7; D gene uncertain. The CDR3 contains 12 residues. Per germline, CDR1 SGHRS and CDR2 YFSETQ. Trimming cost V 4 bases and J 0 bases, with 5 bases left between them. CDR3 loop: CASSLPSYEQYF. The CDR3 DNA sequence: TGCGCCAGCAGCCTCCCCTCCTACGAGCAGTACTTC.

This chain joins TRBV3-1 (or the pseudogene TRBV3-2) and TRBJ1-5, with a possible D match to TRBD1 (5 bases). V was cut by 1 base and J by 6 bases, with 10 bases left in between. The germline gives CDR1 LGHDT, CDR2 YNNKEL (reference sequence). The CDR3 totals 14 residues. The CDR3 sequence: CASSQAGLLQPQHF. CDR3 in DNA: TGTGCCAGCAGCCAAGCAGGGCTTCTTCAGCCCCAGCATTTT.

V is TRBV27 and J is TRBJ2-4; 10 positions agree with TRBD1. The J segment lost 6 bases and the V segment lost 4 bases, leaving 9 bases of the junction unmatched. The CDR3 runs to 16 residues. Germline V gene sequence: CDR1 MNHEY, CDR2 SMNVEV (reference sequence). The CDR3 protein is CASSSGPGTGVNIQYF. DNA for the CDR3: TGTGCCAGCAGTTCGGGCCCTGGGACAGGGGTAAACATTCAGTACTTC.

The J gene is TRBJ1-6, the V gene TRBV9; 8 nucleotides match TRBD1. Germline V CDR1 and CDR2: SGDLS, YYNGEE. There are 16 residues in the CDR3. With 4 bases clipped from V and 5 bases from J, the junction kept 8 bases outside the gene matches. CDR3 nucleotides: TGTGCCAGCAGCTACCAAACAGGGGGGAATAATTCACCCCTCCACTTT. Its protein product is CASSYQTGGNNSPLHF.

The chain uses TRBV19 and TRBJ1-5; D might be TRBD1 (6 bases). Trimming removed 4 bases from V and 7 bases from J, with 17 bases in between. The CDR3 spans 15 residues. Germline V gives CDR1 LNHDA, CDR2 SQIVND (reference sequence). CDR3: CASSKEQGVSQPQHF. As DNA, the CDR3 is TGTGCCAGTAGTAAGGAACAGGGAGTGTCCCAGCCCCAGCATTTT.

The chain is built from TRBV19 and TRBJ1-5; the match to TRBD1 covers 8 bases. This CDR3 is built from 16 residues. Germline CDR1 is LNHDA and CDR2 is SQIVND (reference sequence). V lost 1 base and J lost 2; bases outside the gene matches: 4. This CDR3 is CASSIGQGIGNQPQHF. The CDR3 DNA reads as TGTGCCAGTAGTATAGGACAGGGGATAGGCAATCAGCCCCAGCATTTT.

V and J are TRBV11-2 and TRBJ1-4; 7 nucleotides line up with TRBD1. The germline V gene has CDR1 SGHAT and CDR2 FQNNGV. Unmatched junction bases numbered 8, after V lost 3 bases and J lost 7 bases. The CDR3 totals 15 residues. CDR3 sequence (DNA): TGTGCCAGCAGCTTCCAACAGGGGTCTAGTGAAAAACTGTTTTTT. The encoded protein is CASSFQQGSSEKLFF.

This chain links TRBV19 with TRBJ1-1; perhaps TRBD1 as D (6 bases). Germline V gene lookup returns CDR1 LNHDA and CDR2 SQIVND (reference sequence). This CDR3 has 13 residues. V lost 3 bases and J lost 4, with 9 bases in between. CDR3 sequence reads: CASSILQGTEAFF. The DNA for the CDR3 is TGTGCCAGTAGTATTCTACAGGGCACTGAAGCTTTCTTT.